This entry features one T cell receptor beta chain sequence. Its antigen remains unknown. Sequencing used immunoSEQ multiplex PCR; TCRdb keeps in-frame clones, though not all of them. The data hold approximately 1,400 clones, with about 80% observed a single time. The data were obtained in a study of chemoradiotherapy in HPV16-positive cancers. The overall study: Functional T-cell assays on a couple of HPV16-positive patients' cells defined candidate HPV-specific clones and common TCR motifs. Study conclusions and caveats: Candidate HPV-specific clones and E7-related TCR motifs grew in tumor during treatment.

The CDR3 consists of 18 residues. The sequencing used tumor tissue, collected from a patient who underwent chemoradiotherapy. The source of this sequence is a human donor with HPV-associated anogenital cancer. This rearrangement joins TRBV21-1 to TRBJ1-5; the table names TRBD1, a call not compared with the DNA. TRBV21-1 is a pseudogene segment. In nucleotides, the CDR3 is TGTGCCAGCAGCAGTCGTCCGGGACAGGGGGCTGTAGGTCAGCCCCAGCATTTT. Translation: CASSSRPGQGAVGQPQHF.